This is a list of T cell receptor beta chains from one sample in a study of shared clonotypes between healthy human individuals. Measured with immunoSEQ multiplex PCR; TCRdb has only the in-frame clones, and not every one. Of about 2.1 million clones listed, around 93% are singletons. What was sequenced was naive CD8+ T cells from PBMCs. These receptors were collected from a man aged 18 to 35 in good health. Some clones in this sample may be carry-over from other donors' samples. Each CDR3 is given with its conserved first and last residue. Each record gives: V gene, D gene, clone size, J gene, CDR3 DNA, CDR3 protein. The D gene is left open where the match is weak. Not all rows give a size; the values are once, few, many and, for expanded clones, a class.

v_call: TRBV15
d_call: .
clone_size: .
j_call: TRBJ1-1
cdr3_nt: TGTGCCACCAGCAGAGTGGAGAACACTGAAGCTTTCTTT
cdr3_aa: CATSRVENTEAFF

v_call: TRBV5-1
d_call: TRBD1
clone_size: .
j_call: TRBJ2-3
cdr3_nt: TGCGCCAGCAGAATAGGACAGGCTAGCACAGATACGCAGTATTTT
cdr3_aa: CASRIGQASTDTQYF

v_call: TRBV7-8
d_call: .
clone_size: .
j_call: TRBJ2-7
cdr3_nt: TGTGCCAGCATCGTGAGGGGGGCGGCCCCCTACGAGCAGTACTTC
cdr3_aa: CASIVRGAAPYEQYF

v_call: TRBV5-1
d_call: .
clone_size: .
j_call: TRBJ1-2
cdr3_nt: TGCGCCAGCAGCTCGGCGGGGGCCGGATATGCAGGCTACACCTTC
cdr3_aa: CASSSAGAGYAGYTF

v_call: TRBV7-9
d_call: .
clone_size: .
j_call: TRBJ2-1
cdr3_nt: TGTGCCAGCAGCTCAACGATCGAGAACGAGCAGTTCTTC
cdr3_aa: CASSSTIENEQFF

v_call: TRBV11-2
d_call: .
clone_size: .
j_call: TRBJ2-7
cdr3_nt: TGTGCCAGCAGCATGTTGAGGGGATCTGTGGACGAGCAGTACTTC
cdr3_aa: CASSMLRGSVDEQYF

v_call: TRBV4-2
d_call: .
clone_size: .
j_call: TRBJ2-7
cdr3_nt: TGTGCCAGCAGCCAAGAGACTAGCTCCTACGAGCAGTACTTC
cdr3_aa: CASSQETSSYEQYF

v_call: TRBV27
d_call: TRBD1
clone_size: .
j_call: TRBJ2-1
cdr3_nt: TGTGCCAGCAGTTTGGGCAGGGGGCTCAATGAGCAGTTCTTC
cdr3_aa: CASSLGRGLNEQFF

v_call: TRBV28
d_call: TRBD1
clone_size: .
j_call: TRBJ1-2
cdr3_nt: TGTGCCAGCAGCGACGGGACAGGGAACTATGGCTACACCTTC
cdr3_aa: CASSDGTGNYGYTF

v_call: TRBV7-9
d_call: .
clone_size: .
j_call: TRBJ2-7
cdr3_nt: TGTGCCAGCAGTCAGACTCGAGTCTTATACAACGAGCAGTACTTC
cdr3_aa: CASSQTRVLYNEQYF

v_call: TRBV27
d_call: .
clone_size: .
j_call: TRBJ2-2
cdr3_nt: TGTGCCAGCAGCTGGACGGGGGCAACCGGGGAGCTGTTTTTT
cdr3_aa: CASSWTGATGELFF

v_call: TRBV7-8
d_call: .
clone_size: .
j_call: TRBJ2-1
cdr3_nt: TGTGCCAGCAGTTCCACTATAGCCCCCGGGACCCATGAGCAGTTCTTC
cdr3_aa: CASSSTIAPGTHEQFF

v_call: TRBV5-8
d_call: .
clone_size: .
j_call: TRBJ1-5
cdr3_nt: TGTGCCAGCAGCTTGGTAGGGTATAGCAATCAGCCCCAGCATTTT
cdr3_aa: CASSLVGYSNQPQHF

v_call: TRBV5-1
d_call: .
clone_size: once
j_call: TRBJ2-7
cdr3_nt: TGCGCCAGCAGCTTGTGGCAGGCCTCCTACGAGCAGTACTTC
cdr3_aa: CASSLWQASYEQYF

v_call: TRBV10-3
d_call: TRBD2
clone_size: many
j_call: TRBJ2-1
cdr3_nt: TGTGCCATCAGTGAGTCTCAACTAGCGGGAGTTGGCTATGAGCAGTTCTTC
cdr3_aa: CAISESQLAGVGYEQFF

v_call: TRBV19
d_call: TRBD2
clone_size: once
j_call: TRBJ2-3
cdr3_nt: TGTGCCAGTAGTAAAGCGGGAGGGCGAACAGATACGCAGTATTTT
cdr3_aa: CASSKAGGRTDTQYF